These 32 T cell receptor beta chains originate from one sample sequenced in a study of post-analysis software for immune sequencing data (dated by TCRdb to between 2015 and 2016). No antigen has been identified for these receptors. The paper as a whole reports these results and caveats: Patients showed significantly higher frequencies than controls for roughly five TRBV segments, among them TRBV5-6, TRBV5-1 and TRBV20-1.

Preparation of the library involved PCR. For sequencing, an Illumina HiSeq 2500 was employed. To reduce PCR and sequencing biases, unique molecular identifiers were built into the TCR beta cDNA libraries. TCRdb reprocessed the public reads (quality trimming at Q25 with fastp, clone calling with MiXCR) and kept in-frame beta chains. Rows are combined by CDR3 protein, so each entry shows the most common genes and DNA. This sample is represented by about 460,000 distinct CDR3 sequences; around 40% of them were singletons. The top ten clones comprise about 12% of the sample. The source material was blood. The receptor source for this set is a girl aged 10 to 17 with multiple sclerosis.

A few counts support this clonotype. This chain joins TRBV20-1 and TRBJ2-7, with D uncertain. Germline CDR1 is DFQATT and CDR2 is SNEGSKA (reference sequence). CDR3 length: 15 residues. V was shortened by 0 bases and J by 2 bases, with 14 bases between the two germline ends. CDR3 sequence: CSARDMKNDTYEQYF. The CDR3 nucleotides read TGCAGTGCTAGAGATATGAAGAACGACACCTACGAGCAGTACTTC.

On this clonotype: The junction differs from germline at one of its ends, possibly a read error. V and J are TRBV7-2 and TRBJ1-6; 9 bases align to TRBD1. Germline V gene lookup returns CDR1 SGHTA and CDR2 FQGNSA. This CDR3 contains 15 residues. CDR3 bases: TGTGCCGGCAGCTTAGAAGGGACAGGGAATTCACCCCTCCACTTT. Protein product: CAGSLEGTGNSPLHF.

Details on this clonotype: A read error may be the cause here, since a much bigger clone is one base away. J is TRBJ2-5 and V is TRBV6-5; maybe TRBD1 (6 bases). Trimming took 2 bases from V and 11 from J, leaving 21 bases between them. Germline lookup yields CDR1 MNHEY and CDR2 SVGAGI. The length of the CDR3 is 15 residues. CDR3 nucleotide sequence: TGTGCCAGCAGTTACAGGGGCAGGGGTCCCTACGGGCAGTACTTC. This sequence encodes CASSYRGRGPYGQYF.

This clonotype has more than one count but fewer than ten. The chain carries TRBV12-3 or TRBV12-4 and TRBJ1-2; 11 bases fit TRBD1. Trimming cost V 4 bases and J 4 bases; bases outside gene matches: 11. The CDR3 spans 17 residues. The DNA of the CDR3 is TGTGCCAGCAGTTCCTCCCCGGGGACAGGGGGTGGCTATGGCTACACCTTC. It translates to CASSSSPGTGGGYGYTF.

This clonotype was found a few times. This chain joins TRBV20-1 and TRBJ2-1, with TRBD2 matching 8 bases. After removal of 6 bases from V and 3 bases from J, the junction contained 10 bases not matched to a gene. The CDR3 spans 15 residues. Looked up from germline, CDR1 is DFQATT and CDR2 is SNEGSKA (reference sequence). CDR3 loop: CSAKGVSGSYNEQFF. CDR3 DNA: TGCAGTGCGAAGGGCGTGAGCGGGAGCTACAATGAGCAGTTCTTC.

The chain is built from TRBV29-1 and TRBJ2-7, with 12 bases lining up with TRBD2. The DNA matches TRBJ2-5 better at its end, which makes the J call doubtful. The CDR3 runs to 15 residues. From germline, CDR1 is SQVTM and CDR2 ANQGSEA. CDR3 residues: CSVDPSGRATETQYF. CDR3 sequence (DNA): TGCAGCGTTGATCCTAGCGGGAGGGCCACGGAGACCCAGTACTTC.

This clonotype appeared a few times. The rearrangement joins TRBV11-2 to TRBJ2-3, with TRBD2 matching 14 bases. This CDR3 contains 18 residues. V lost 0 bases, J lost 5 bases, and 7 bases stayed unmatched. Germline V CDR1 and CDR2: SGHAT, FQNNGV. The CDR3 protein is CASSLELGLAGDGDTQYF. The CDR3 bases are TGTGCCAGCAGCTTAGAGCTGGGACTAGCGGGAGACGGAGATACGCAGTATTTT. Full variable domain (outside the CDR3, taken from reference TRBV11-2 and TRBJ2-3): EAGVAQSPRYKIIEKRQSVAFWCNPISGHATLYWYQQILGQGPKLLIQFQNNGVVDDSQLPKDRFSAERLKGVDSTLKIQPAKLEDSAVYLCASSLELGLAGDGDTQYFGPGTRLTVL.

This chain uses TRBV28 with TRBJ2-3, with D tentatively TRBD1 (5 bases). Per germline, CDR1 MDHEN and CDR2 SYDVKM. This CDR3 is built from 12 residues. Deletions cut 8 bases from V and 6 bases from J, with 12 bases between. CDR3 loop: CASGAGWDTQYF. DNA of the CDR3: TGTGCCAGCGGAGCAGGGTGGGATACGCAGTATTTT.

There are a few counts of this clonotype. In nucleotides, the CDR3 is TGCAGCGTGTTAGCGGGGGCGAACAATGAGCAGTTCTTC. The encoded protein is CSVLAGANNEQFF. The chain combines TRBV29-1 with TRBJ2-1; 9 bases match TRBD2. Germline-derived CDR1 and CDR2 are SQVTM and ANQGSEA. The CDR3 sequence is 13 residues long. J gave up 5 bases and V 6 bases, and 5 bases lay outside the gene matches.

The chain joins TRBV14 to TRBJ2-5; D unclear. The germline CDR1 and CDR2 sequences are SGHDN and FVKESK. The V gene lost 2 bases and the J gene lost 7 bases, with 5 bases spanning the gap. This CDR3 comprises 11 residues. Written as DNA, the CDR3 is TGTGCCAGCAGCCAATTCGGGACCCAGTACTTC. It specifies CASSQFGTQYF. Together with reference TRBV14 and TRBJ2-5, the CDR3 gives the full variable domain: EAGVTQFPSHSVIEKGQTVTLRCDPISGHDNLYWYRRVMGKEIKFLLHFVKESKQDESGMPNNRFLAERTGGTYSTLKVQPAELEDSGVYFCASSQFGTQYFGPGTRLLVL.

This clonotype was observed a few times. A much larger clone lies one base from this, so it may be a read error. The J gene is TRBJ1-2, the V gene TRBV7-2; D is possibly TRBD1 (5 bases). CDR1 is SGHTA, CDR2 FQGNSA, per germline. The CDR3 is 13 residues long. The germline V and J ends were trimmed by 5 bases and 6 bases, with 13 bases remaining between them. CDR3 sequence: CASSPRVWDGYTF. CDR3 nucleotides: TGTGCCAGCAGCCCCAGGGTATGGGATGGCTACACCTTC.

This clonotype appeared a few times. The V call is TRBV2, the J call TRBJ2-7; 7 bases agree with TRBD2. With V trimmed by 7 bases and J by 10 bases, 13 bases remained unmatched. The CDR3 extends over 13 amino acids. Per the germline V gene, CDR1 is SNHLY and CDR2 is FYNNEI. DNA for the CDR3: TGTGCCAGCATGGCGGGAGACTTAAATCCCCAGTACTTC. This sequence encodes CASMAGDLNPQYF.

The chain is built from TRBV15 and TRBJ1-2; D is unclear. Germline CDR1 and CDR2: LNHNV and YYDKDF (reference sequence). The V end was cut by 0 bases, the J end by 8 bases, with 19 bases between. The length of the CDR3 is 16 residues. The CDR3 DNA reads TGTGCCACCAGCAGAGAGTCCAGGATTCTAAGGACCGGCTACACCTTC. Its protein product is CATSRESRILRTGYTF. The whole variable domain, filled in from reference TRBV15 and TRBJ1-2, reads DAMVIQNPRYQVTQFGKPVTLSCSQTLNHNVMYWYQQKSSQAPKLLFHYYDKDFNNEADTPDNFQSRRPNTSFCFLDIRSPGLGDTAMYLCATSRESRILRTGYTFGSGTRLTVV.

Here the CDR3 reads CASSFSGSSNEQFF. The CDR3 nucleotides are TGTGCCAGCAGTTTTAGCGGGAGTAGCAATGAGCAGTTCTTC. The gene calls are TRBV12-3 or TRBV12-4 and TRBJ2-1, with 9 bases that match TRBD2. There are 14 residues in the CDR3. V shed 3 bases and J 6 bases; nucleotides not matched to a gene: 3.

The chain recombines TRBV6-6 with TRBJ1-2; D not certain. With 6 bases removed from V and 4 bases from J, the gap between germline ends came to 18 bases. There are 15 residues in the CDR3. Germline V CDR1 and CDR2: MNHNY, SVGAGI (reference sequence). CDR3 residues: CASRNQITNLYGYTF. DNA of the CDR3: TGTGCCAGCAGGAATCAGATCACGAACCTCTATGGCTACACCTTC.

V gene TRBV10-3 combines with J gene TRBJ2-7; TRBD1 might be the D (5 bases). V was pared by 6 bases and J by 2 bases, with 8 bases between. The CDR3 has 12 residues. CDR1 and CDR2 (germline): ENHRY, SYGVKD. The CDR3 region is CAISREPYEQYF. The CDR3 DNA is TGTGCCATCAGCAGGGAACCCTACGAGCAGTACTTC.

The J gene is TRBJ1-2, the V gene TRBV2; perhaps TRBD1 as D (5 bases). Trimming took 1 base from V and 7 from J, leaving 13 bases between them. This CDR3 comprises 14 residues. Germline V lookup: CDR1 SNHLY, CDR2 FYNNEI. CDR3 bases: TGTGCCAGCAGTGAAGTGATTGGGACCGGTGGCTACACCTTC. This encodes CASSEVIGTGGYTF.

This clonotype was recorded a few times. V gene TRBV20-1 combines with J gene TRBJ2-7; possible D gene TRBD1, 6 bases. Germline CDR1 DFQATT, CDR2 SNEGSKA (reference sequence). V was pared by 1 base and J by 0 bases, with 13 bases between. This CDR3 has 15 amino acids. CDR3 residues: CSARVGQFYSYEQYF. CDR3 bases: TGCAGTGCTAGAGTTGGACAGTTCTACTCCTACGAGCAGTACTTC.

This clonotype appeared a few times. The DNA for the CDR3 is TGCAGTGCTAGGAGGACTAGCGGAGGCACAGATACGCAGTATTTT. Translation gives CSARRTSGGTDTQYF. J is TRBJ2-3 and V is TRBV20-1, with TRBD2 matching over 10 bases. The CDR3 is made up of 15 amino acids. V shed 3 bases, J shed 1 base, and the junction held 4 bases outside the gene matches. Germline CDR1 reads DFQATT; CDR2 reads SNEGSKA (reference sequence).

V is TRBV10-3 and J is TRBJ2-3, with D uncertain. Deletions cut 5 bases from V and 1 base from J, with 13 bases between. From germline, CDR1 is ENHRY and CDR2 SYGVKD. The CDR3 runs 15 residues. The CDR3 nucleotides are TGTGCCATCAGTTCTACGTGGGAACGCACAGATACGCAGTATTTT. Translation gives CAISSTWERTDTQYF.

The chain joins TRBV7-3 to TRBJ2-3, with D perhaps given as TRBD1 or TRBD2 (5 bases each). The CDR3 is made up of 14 amino acids. Germline CDR1 SGHTA, CDR2 FQGTGA. V was pared by 4 bases and J by 4 bases, with 12 bases between. The CDR3 nucleotides read TGTGCCAGCAGCTCAGGGTCACTAGCAGATACGCAGTATTTT. Its protein product is CASSSGSLADTQYF.

The rearrangement links TRBV5-1 to TRBJ2-3; D is unresolved. The V gene lost 0 bases and the J gene lost 4 bases, with 9 bases spanning the gap. In germline, CDR1 is SGHRS, CDR2 YFSETQ. The CDR3 runs 14 residues. DNA for the CDR3: TGCGCCAGCAGCTTGGCTGGGCCCCCAGATACGCAGTATTTT. Its protein product is CASSLAGPPDTQYF.

The chain couples TRBV13 to TRBJ2-1; D is unclear. This CDR3 region has 14 residues. Trimming removed 2 bases at V and 7 bases at J, with 12 bases between. Germline V lookup: CDR1 PRHDT, CDR2 FYEKMQ (reference sequence). The CDR3 loop reads CASSLYLTRNEQFF. The DNA of the CDR3 is TGTGCCAGCAGCTTATATCTAACCAGGAATGAGCAGTTCTTC.

The V gene is TRBV20-1, the J gene TRBJ2-1; TRBD2 might be the D (5 bases). V lost 3 bases and J 6 bases, leaving 15 bases between the germline ends. CDR3 length equals 14 residues. Germline assignment: CDR1 DFQATT and CDR2 SNEGSKA (reference sequence). CDR3 DNA: TGCAGTGCTAGGCGCGGTGGGAGAGGCAATGAGCAGTTCTTC. The encoded protein is CSARRGGRGNEQFF.

This clonotype was seen many times. V is TRBV20-1 and J is TRBJ2-3; TRBD2 might be the D (7 bases). CDR1 is DFQATT and CDR2 is SNEGSKA in the germline V gene (reference sequence). This CDR3 spans 16 amino acids. V was trimmed by 2 bases and J by 3 bases, leaving 18 bases between them. In DNA, the CDR3 is TGCAGTGCTAGATCAATGGGGGGGGCCTTGACAGATACGCAGTATTTT. Protein sequence: CSARSMGGALTDTQYF.

This clonotype was seen only a few times. This chain uses TRBV7-9 with TRBJ2-7; D call uncertain. V was shortened by 5 bases and J by 4 bases, with 18 bases between the two germline ends. Germline CDR1 and CDR2: SEHNR and FQNEAQ (reference sequence). The CDR3 loop spans 15 amino acids. The CDR3 DNA sequence: TGTGCCAGCAGCCCCAAAGGGTTAGGAAAGTACGAGCAGTACTTC. Its protein product is CASSPKGLGKYEQYF.

The CDR3 DNA is TGCGCCAGCAGAAACGAAAAGGGGGTAGTGAACACTGAAGCTTTCTTT. It encodes CASRNEKGVVNTEAFF. This rearrangement joins TRBV5-1 to TRBJ1-1; tentatively, D is TRBD1 (6 bases). The CDR3 is 16 residues long. V was cut by 5 bases and J by 0 bases, with 17 bases left in between. Germline CDR1 reads SGHRS; CDR2 reads YFSETQ.

This chain joins TRBV25-1 and TRBJ2-7; TRBD1 is a possible D gene (6 bases). Trimming took off 5 bases at V and 7 bases at J, with 24 bases between the two ends. Germline V gene sequence: CDR1 MGHDK, CDR2 SYGVNS. The CDR3 covers 16 residues. This CDR3 reads CASSMRTAHSFGEQYF. The CDR3 nucleotides are TGTGCCAGCAGTATGAGGACAGCACACTCCTTTGGAGAGCAGTACTTC.

The chain uses TRBV20-1 and TRBJ2-1; 7 nucleotides match TRBD2. Germline values: CDR1 DFQATT, CDR2 SNEGSKA (reference sequence). The CDR3 extends over 11 amino acids. CDR3 sequence reads: CGGGAYNEQFF. The DNA for the CDR3 is TGCGGGGGAGGGGCCTACAATGAGCAGTTCTTC.

The genes are TRBV9 and TRBJ2-7; D is unresolved. V was cut by 0 bases and J by 3 bases, with 10 bases left in between. The CDR3 runs to 14 residues. CDR1 and CDR2 (germline): SGDLS, YYNGEE. The CDR3 loop is CASSVAPMYYEQYF. CDR3 DNA: TGTGCCAGCAGCGTAGCTCCTATGTACTACGAGCAGTACTTC.

This clonotype has only a few counts. The rearrangement links TRBV12-3 or TRBV12-4 to TRBJ2-7; D perhaps matches TRBD2 (5 bases). The CDR3 totals 13 residues. Trimming took 2 bases from V and 5 from J, leaving 10 bases between them. CDR3 region: CASSLSAGDEQYF. In DNA, the CDR3 is TGTGCCAGCAGTTTATCGGCCGGGGACGAGCAGTACTTC.

The chain links TRBV10-1 to TRBJ2-7; the match to TRBD1 covers 9 bases. V trimming: 0 bases; J trimming: 5 bases; junction bases outside the gene matches: 8. The length of the CDR3 is 16 residues. Germline CDR1 reads WNHNN; CDR2 reads SYGVQD (reference sequence). The CDR3 protein is CASSESRGQGTNEQYF. Here the CDR3 DNA reads TGCGCCAGCAGTGAGTCTAGGGGACAGGGCACCAACGAGCAGTACTTC.